This is a list of T cell receptor beta chains from one sample in a study of CD8 T cells in Susac syndrome. One entry per CDR3 protein results from TCRdb running MiXCR on the immunoSEQ multiplex PCR reads. Among 160,000 or so distinct CDR3 sequences listed, around 92% were seen once. The material sequenced was CD4+ T cells from PBMCs. The receptors were sampled from a human donor in good health. CDR3s include the opening cysteine and the closing phenylalanine or tryptophan. Each record gives: J gene, clone size, D gene, V gene, CDR3 protein, CDR3 DNA. The D gene is left open where the match is weak. Expanded clones get a size class; other rows say once, few or many, or leave the size out.

>TRBJ1-2|once|-|TRBV7-9
CASSWHSRYGYTF
TGTGCCAGCAGCTGGCACAGCCGCTATGGCTACACCTTC
>TRBJ2-7|-|-|TRBV6-6
CASSPRDKPYEQYF
TGTGCCAGCAGTCCCCGGGACAAACCCTACGAGCAGTACTTC
>TRBJ2-6|-|-|TRBV12-3/TRBV12-4
CASGRAGSGANVLTF
TGTGCCAGTGGCAGGGCGGGCTCTGGGGCCAACGTCCTGACTTTC
>TRBJ2-7|-|-|TRBV6-1
CASSEAFSGYSYEQYF
TGTGCCAGCAGTGAAGCGTTCTCAGGGTACTCCTACGAGCAGTACTTC
>TRBJ2-1|-|-|TRBV6-5
CASSIQQAPRDEQFF
TGTGCCAGCAGTATCCAGCAGGCACCTAGGGATGAGCAGTTCTTC
>TRBJ2-7|-|-|TRBV7-2
CASSLSDSYEQYF
TGTGCCAGCAGCTTATCGGATTCCTACGAGCAGTACTTC
>TRBJ2-7|-|-|TRBV5-4
CASSSVTSYEQYF
TGTGCCAGCAGCTCGGTGACCTCCTACGAGCAGTACTTC
>TRBJ2-3|-|TRBD1|TRBV12-3/TRBV12-4
CASSLIDRGTDTQYF
TGTGCCAGCAGTCTCATAGACAGGGGCACAGATACGCAGTATTTT
>TRBJ1-4|-|-|TRBV12-3/TRBV12-4
CASSHTDATNEKLFF
TGTGCCAGCAGTCATACAGACGCAACTAATGAAAAACTGTTTTTT
>TRBJ2-2|few|-|TRBV7-2
CASSSDRNTGELFF
TGTGCCAGCAGCTCCGACAGGAACACCGGGGAGCTGTTTTTT
>TRBJ2-7|-|TRBD1|TRBV6-5
CASSKDRVTYEQYF
TGTGCCAGCAGTAAGGACAGGGTCACCTACGAGCAGTACTTC
>TRBJ2-1|-|TRBD2|TRBV20-1
CSARGTSGSDEQFF
TGCAGTGCTAGGGGGACTAGCGGGAGCGATGAGCAGTTCTTC
>TRBJ2-1|-|TRBD2|TRBV20-1
CSARVAGVRSDEQFF
TGCAGTGCTAGAGTGGCGGGAGTGAGATCGGATGAGCAGTTCTTC
>TRBJ1-3|-|-|TRBV19
CASSPPGNTIYF
TGTGCCAGTAGTCCACCAGGAAACACCATATATTTT
>TRBJ2-5|-|TRBD1|TRBV2
CASSETGEETQYF
TGTGCCAGCAGTGAGACAGGGGAAGAGACCCAGTACTTC
>TRBJ1-2|-|-|TRBV7-2
CASSLDSSNYGYTF
TGTGCCAGCAGCTTAGACTCCTCTAACTATGGCTACACCTTC
>TRBJ2-3|-|TRBD2|TRBV3-1
CASSQGGPREGDTQYF
TGTGCCAGCAGCCAAGGCGGCCCGCGGGAGGGAGATACGCAGTATTTT
>TRBJ2-7|-|TRBD2|TRBV28
CASWGLAGRGFGYEQYF
TGTGCCAGCTGGGGACTAGCGGGAAGGGGGTTCGGTTACGAGCAGTACTTC
>TRBJ2-7|-|-|TRBV29-1
CSVAARAYEQYF
TGCAGCGTTGCAGCTAGGGCCTACGAGCAGTACTTC
>TRBJ1-2|-|TRBD1|TRBV12-3/TRBV12-4
CASRDGQGHYGYTF
TGTGCCAGCAGAGATGGACAGGGGCACTATGGCTACACCTTC
>TRBJ2-3|once|-|TRBV6-5
CASSYGEVGTDTQYF
TGTGCCAGCAGTTACGGTGAAGTGGGCACAGATACGCAGTATTTT
>TRBJ1-1|-|-|TRBV23-1
CASSQSRPRREAFF
TGCGCCAGCAGTCAATCTCGCCCTCGGAGGGAAGCTTTCTTT
>TRBJ2-1|-|-|TRBV5-4
CATWTDRYNEQFF
TGTGCCACCTGGACGGACAGATACAATGAGCAGTTCTTC
>TRBJ2-1|-|TRBD2|TRBV20-1
CSAPRTSGGWEQFF
TGCAGTGCTCCGAGGACTAGCGGGGGCTGGGAGCAGTTCTTC
>TRBJ2-5|-|TRBD1|TRBV6-1
CASSPFGQAQETQYF
TGTGCCAGCAGTCCCTTCGGACAGGCCCAAGAGACCCAGTACTTC
>TRBJ1-1|-|TRBD1|TRBV20-1
CSASQGAGEAFF
TGCAGTGCTAGTCAGGGGGCCGGTGAAGCTTTCTTT
>TRBJ2-1|-|TRBD2|TRBV6-1
CASRRLAGTNEQFF
TGTGCCAGCCGGCGACTAGCGGGGACCAATGAGCAGTTCTTC
>TRBJ2-7|-|-|TRBV28
CASSPRGRGEQYF
TGTGCCAGCAGTCCGCGCGGACGTGGCGAGCAGTACTTC
>TRBJ2-7|-|-|TRBV2
CASKTDSREQYF
TGTGCCAGCAAGACCGACTCGAGGGAGCAGTACTTC
>TRBJ1-1|-|-|TRBV7-9
CASSSTDTGNTEAFF
TGTGCCAGCAGCTCCACCGACACCGGGAACACTGAAGCTTTCTTT
>TRBJ2-3|-|-|TRBV4-1
CASSRQDPDTQYF
TGCGCCAGCAGCCGACAGGATCCAGATACGCAGTATTTT
>TRBJ2-7|once|-|TRBV28
CASTAGVVSYEQYF
TGTGCCAGCACCGCGGGTGTGGTCTCCTACGAGCAGTACTTC
>TRBJ2-7|-|-|TRBV28
CASMSKHTGPYEQYF
TGTGCCAGCATGAGTAAGCACACAGGGCCCTACGAGCAGTACTTC
>TRBJ1-2|few|-|TRBV7-2
CASSLAAQIRGGYTF
TGTGCCAGCAGCTTAGCGGCCCAAATAAGGGGTGGCTACACCTTC
>TRBJ2-7|few|-|TRBV7-2
CASSNGGRSYEQYF
TGTGCCAGCAGCAACGGGGGGCGCTCCTACGAGCAGTACTTC
>TRBJ1-3|-|-|TRBV4-1
CASSLRTASSGNTIYF
TGCGCCAGCAGCTTACGGACAGCCAGCTCTGGAAACACCATATATTTT
>TRBJ2-3|-|-|TRBV6-5
CASSSVAAVTDTQYF
TGTGCCAGCAGTTCGGTTGCGGCGGTCACAGATACGCAGTATTTT
>TRBJ1-1|-|-|TRBV20-1
CSASYLRNTEAFF
TGCAGTGCTAGTTATCTGCGGAACACTGAAGCTTTCTTT
>TRBJ1-2|-|TRBD1|TRBV6-5
CASSPTGTEIYGYTF
TGTGCCAGCTCCCCGACCGGGACAGAAATATATGGCTACACCTTC
>TRBJ1-2|-|TRBD1|TRBV28
CASRAGTGYYGYTF
TGTGCCAGCAGGGCCGGGACAGGGTACTATGGCTACACCTTC
>TRBJ2-6|-|-|TRBV2
CASSPQTGANVLTF
TGTGCCAGCAGCCCCCAAACGGGGGCCAACGTCCTGACTTTC
>TRBJ2-3|-|-|TRBV6-2/TRBV6-3
CASILTGTDTQYF
TGTGCCAGCATCTTAACAGGGACAGATACGCAGTATTTT
>TRBJ2-5|once|-|TRBV29-1
CSVWGHDQETQYF
TGCAGCGTTTGGGGGCACGACCAAGAGACCCAGTACTTC
>TRBJ2-3|-|-|TRBV15
CATRKSGSTDTQYF
TGTGCCACCAGAAAGAGCGGTAGCACAGATACGCAGTATTTT
>TRBJ2-1|-|TRBD2|TRBV7-9
CASSSRGTSDSYNEQFF
TGTGCCAGCAGCTCCCGTGGGACTAGCGACTCCTACAATGAGCAGTTCTTC
>TRBJ2-2|once|-|TRBV6-2/TRBV6-3
CASGEWGHQNTGELFF
TGTGCCAGCGGAGAGTGGGGACACCAGAACACCGGGGAGCTGTTTTTT
>TRBJ1-5|-|-|TRBV18
CASSPLRERWQPQHF
TGTGCCAGCTCACCACTCCGCGAACGGTGGCAGCCCCAGCATTTT
>TRBJ2-5|few|-|TRBV6-5
CASSYGDGLLKETQYF
TGTGCCAGCAGTTACGGGGACGGCTTGCTGAAAGAGACCCAGTACTTC
>TRBJ1-2|-|-|TRBV11-2
CASSQRHREGGYTF
TGTGCCAGCAGCCAAAGGCACAGGGAAGGAGGCTACACCTTC
>TRBJ1-5|-|TRBD1|TRBV30
CAWSGQGHQPQHF
TGTGCCTGGAGTGGACAGGGACATCAGCCCCAGCATTTT
>TRBJ2-2|once|TRBD1|TRBV29-1
CSVEGQGAGELFF
TGCAGCGTTGAAGGACAGGGGGCCGGGGAGCTGTTTTTT
>TRBJ1-2|-|-|TRBV6-6
CASRLGGSYGYTF
TGTGCCAGCAGACTCGGGGGGAGCTATGGCTACACCTTC
>TRBJ1-5|-|-|TRBV20-1
CSARDPGGGGNQPQHF
TGCAGTGCTAGGGACCCCGGAGGAGGGGGCAATCAGCCCCAGCATTTT
>TRBJ2-3|-|TRBD2|TRBV11-2
CASSQRGSRTDTQYF
TGTGCCAGCAGCCAGCGGGGGTCTCGCACAGATACGCAGTATTTT
>TRBJ2-5|-|TRBD1|TRBV29-1
CSVGQGAQETQYF
TGCAGCGTTGGACAGGGGGCTCAAGAGACCCAGTACTTC